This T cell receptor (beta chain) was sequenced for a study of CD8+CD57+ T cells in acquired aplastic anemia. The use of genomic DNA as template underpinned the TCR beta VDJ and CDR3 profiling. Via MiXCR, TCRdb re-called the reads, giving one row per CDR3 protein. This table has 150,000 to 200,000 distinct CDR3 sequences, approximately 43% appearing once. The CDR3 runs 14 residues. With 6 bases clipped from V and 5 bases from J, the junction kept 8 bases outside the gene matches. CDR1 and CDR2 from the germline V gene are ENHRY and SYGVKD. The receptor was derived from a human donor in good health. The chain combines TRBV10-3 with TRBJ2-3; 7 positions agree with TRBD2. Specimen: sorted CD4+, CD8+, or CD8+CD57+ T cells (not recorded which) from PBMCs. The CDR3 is CAISPPGGGDTQYF. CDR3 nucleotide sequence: TGTGCCATCAGCCCCCCGGGAGGAGGAGATACGCAGTATTTT.